A single sample is the source of the 10 T cell receptor beta chains below, sequenced in a study of shared clonotypes between healthy human individuals. Using immunoSEQ multiplex PCR, the repertoire was profiled, and TCRdb retains in-frame clones only, with some absent. The table records about 2,100,000 clones, 90% to 95% of them present only once. It was CD45RO-negative cells, positively selected for CCR7, that made up naive CD8 cells, with terminally differentiated effector memory CD45RA+ cells excluded. Sequencing was carried out using naive CD8+ T cells from PBMCs. All receptors derive from a man between 18 and 35 years old in good health. Some clones in this sample may be carry-over from other donors' samples.

The chain couples TRBV9 to TRBJ2-7; 11 bases agree with TRBD2. The CDR3 extends over 14 amino acids. J was trimmed by 3 bases and V by 2 bases; bases with no gene match: 1. The germline gives CDR1 SGDLS, CDR2 YYNGEE. CDR3 sequence: CASSVTSGNYEQYF. The CDR3 DNA reads TGTGCCAGCAGCGTGACTAGCGGGAACTACGAGCAGTACTTC.

The genes are TRBV14 and TRBJ2-7; possibly TRBD1 for D (6 bases). Germline V gives CDR1 SGHDN, CDR2 FVKESK. This CDR3 comprises 14 residues. Trimming pared 3 bases from V and 0 bases from J, leaving 9 bases between. The CDR3 sequence: CASSHQGTSYEQYF. The CDR3, as DNA: TGTGCCAGCAGCCATCAGGGGACCTCCTACGAGCAGTACTTC. The full variable domain, its missing parts supplied by reference TRBV14 and TRBJ2-7, is EAGVTQFPSHSVIEKGQTVTLRCDPISGHDNLYWYRRVMGKEIKFLLHFVKESKQDESGMPNNRFLAERTGGTYSTLKVQPAELEDSGVYFCASSHQGTSYEQYFGPGTRLTVT.

The chain recombines TRBV11-3 with TRBJ2-2; 11 bases align to TRBD1. Trimming took 4 bases from V and 2 from J; bases not matched to a gene: 6. The CDR3 totals 17 residues. From germline, CDR1 is SGHNT and CDR2 YENEEA. CDR3 sequence (DNA): TGTGCCAGCAGCTCCGGACAGGGGGCGCCTAACACCGGGGAGCTGTTTTTT. This gives the protein CASSSGQGAPNTGELFF.

This chain uses TRBV27 with TRBJ2-1; TRBD1 is a possible D gene (5 bases). CDR3 length: 13 residues. Germline CDR1 reads MNHEY; CDR2 reads SMNVEV (reference sequence). The germline V and J ends were trimmed by 3 bases and 8 bases, with 11 bases remaining between them. The CDR3 DNA sequence: TGTGCCAGCAGTTTCCAGGGTACCGATGAGCAGTTCTTC. Protein: CASSFQGTDEQFF.

The J gene is TRBJ2-7, the V gene TRBV11-2; D could derive from TRBD1 or TRBD2 (5 bases each). Trimming cost V 3 bases and J 2 bases, with 8 bases left between them. The CDR3 sequence is 13 residues long. The germline V gene has CDR1 SGHAT and CDR2 FQNNGV. CDR3 in amino acids: CASSFGAAYEQYF. CDR3 nucleotide sequence: TGTGCCAGCAGCTTCGGGGCTGCCTACGAGCAGTACTTC.

The genes are TRBV19 and TRBJ1-1, with 7 positions matching TRBD1. Germline loops: CDR1 LNHDA, CDR2 SQIVND (reference sequence). The length of the CDR3 is 13 residues. J was trimmed by 5 bases and V by 7 bases; bases with no gene match: 7. The CDR3 loop reads CASKRGRRTEAFF. CDR3 DNA sequence: TGTGCCAGTAAAAGGGGGCGTAGGACTGAAGCTTTCTTT.

The chain uses TRBV7-8 and TRBJ2-1; D is perhaps TRBD2 (6 bases). Germline lookup yields CDR1 SGHVS and CDR2 FQNEAQ. The CDR3 length is 14 residues. V gave up 8 bases and J gave up 4 bases, with 15 bases separating them. Written as DNA, the CDR3 is TGTGCCAGCTATCCCCGGGACTTGTACAATGAGCAGTTCTTC. Its protein product is CASYPRDLYNEQFF.

The chain couples TRBV20-1 to TRBJ1-5; D is possibly TRBD1 (5 bases). Germline lookup yields CDR1 DFQATT and CDR2 SNEGSKA (reference sequence). The CDR3 spans 11 residues. The V gene lost 4 bases and the J gene lost 11 bases, with 12 bases spanning the gap. The CDR3 DNA sequence: TGCAGTGCTAAACAGGACATAGCCCAGCATTTT. Translating gives CSAKQDIAQHF.

This chain joins TRBV19 and TRBJ2-1; TRBD2 agrees at 8 bases. Germline trimming cut 6 bases from V and 2 bases from J; bases unmatched to any gene: 9. This CDR3 has 16 residues. From germline, CDR1 is LNHDA and CDR2 SQIVND (reference sequence). As DNA, the CDR3 is TGTGCCAGTAGCCTAATAGCGGGATGGGCCTACAATGAGCAGTTCTTC. Its translation is CASSLIAGWAYNEQFF. The full variable domain, in which reference TRBV19 and TRBJ2-1 provide the parts outside the CDR3, is DGGITQSPKYLFRKEGQNVTLSCEQNLNHDAMYWYRQDPGQGLRLIYYSQIVNDFQKGDIAEGYSVSREKKESFPLTVTSAQKNPTAFYLCASSLIAGWAYNEQFFGPGTRLTVL.

V and J are TRBV4-1 and TRBJ2-3, with D uncertain. Germline-derived CDR1 and CDR2 are MGHRA and YSYEKL. CDR3 length: 15 residues. V was cut by 1 base and J by 5 bases, with 13 bases left in between. CDR3 loop: CASSQVQTTGDTQYF. CDR3 DNA: TGCGCCAGCAGCCAAGTTCAGACAACTGGAGATACGCAGTATTTT.